This T cell receptor beta chain was observed in a study of cytomegalovirus exposure and HLA in healthy donors. About the research overall: Earlier sequencing of approximately 200 million T cells yielded fewer than 140 million unique TCR beta sequences.

A note on this clone: The target antigen is unknown.

Findings of the study overall: Specificity of a few CMV-associated chains for CMV antigens was verified in vitro. The only immune exposure information that was available was CMV serostatus. Investigators reported approximately 150 TCR beta chains as tied to cytomegalovirus.

The PCR was carried out with 60 Vbeta primers and 13 Jbeta primers. Assay used: immunoSEQ multiplex PCR; TCRdb lists only in-frame clones, some missing. The sample has approximately 280,000 clones, roughly 88% seen once. Germline V lookup: CDR1 SEHNR, CDR2 FQNEAQ (reference sequence). The V end lost 2 bases, the J end lost 2 bases, and 9 bases lay between the germline ends. This CDR3 region has 14 residues. The source of this sequence is a man aged 35 to 55 in good health and CMV-seropositive. Sequencing used PBMCs. J is TRBJ1-2 and V is TRBV7-9; no firm D call. The CDR3 DNA is TGTGCCAGCAGCTTAACAGCAGTCAACTATGGCTACACCTTC. Its translation: CASSLTAVNYGYTF.